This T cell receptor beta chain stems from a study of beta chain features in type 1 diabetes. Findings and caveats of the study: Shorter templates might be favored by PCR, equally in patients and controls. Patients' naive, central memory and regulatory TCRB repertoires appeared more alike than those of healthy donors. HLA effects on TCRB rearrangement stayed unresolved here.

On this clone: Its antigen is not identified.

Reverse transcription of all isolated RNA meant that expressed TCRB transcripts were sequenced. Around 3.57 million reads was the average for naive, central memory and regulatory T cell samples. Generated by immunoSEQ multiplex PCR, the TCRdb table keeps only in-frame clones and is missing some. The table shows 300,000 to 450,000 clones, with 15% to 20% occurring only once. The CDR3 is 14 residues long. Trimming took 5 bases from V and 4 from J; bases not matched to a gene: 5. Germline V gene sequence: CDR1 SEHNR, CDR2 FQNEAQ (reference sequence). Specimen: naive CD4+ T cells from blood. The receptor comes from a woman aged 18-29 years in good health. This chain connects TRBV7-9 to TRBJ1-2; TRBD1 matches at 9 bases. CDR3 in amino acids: CASSRDRAGYGYTF. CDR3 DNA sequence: TGTGCCAGCAGCCGGGACAGGGCAGGCTATGGCTACACCTTC. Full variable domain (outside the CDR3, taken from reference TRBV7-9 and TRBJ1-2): DTGVSQNPRHKITKRGQNVTFRCDPISEHNRLYWYRQTLGQGPEFLTYFQNEAQLEKSRLLSDRFSAERPKGSFSTLEIQRTEQGDSAMYLCASSRDRAGYGYTFGSGTRLTVV.